This TCR beta chain appears in the sequencing data of a study of T cells in Graves' hyperthyroidism and ophthalmopathy. The study's findings and limits: Blood also contained most expanded thyroid clonotypes above 0.001. The model forecast ophthalmopathy, anticipating it by a median approximately 6.1 months before onset.

The CDR3 covers 13 residues. Trimming removed 6 bases at V and 4 bases at J, with 12 bases between. The V gene's germline CDR1 is SEHNR and CDR2 FQNEAQ (reference sequence). Amplification of TCR beta CDR3 regions used RNA as the template. With the HTBI primer set, the TCR CDR3 went through a first round of RT-PCR. TCRdb ran MiXCR on the multiplex PCR reads and lists one entry per CDR3 protein. Of 600,000 or so distinct CDR3 sequences detected, roughly 46% appear once; the ten largest clones hold about 7.9%. Patients aged 18 to 65 had newly diagnosed hyperthyroidism of under 2 months' duration. It was uncontrolled infection, other autoimmune disease, pregnancy or lactation that excluded patients. As regards this clonotype: Its target is not known.

The chain couples TRBV7-9 to TRBJ1-2; D not resolved. The sample comprised peripheral blood or thyroid tissue (not recorded which). The clonotype was recovered from a woman aged 18 to 35 with Graves' hyperthyroidism. The CDR3 reads CASRVGVTYGYTF. The DNA of the CDR3 is TGTGCCAGCAGGGTGGGCGTCACCTATGGCTACACCTTC.